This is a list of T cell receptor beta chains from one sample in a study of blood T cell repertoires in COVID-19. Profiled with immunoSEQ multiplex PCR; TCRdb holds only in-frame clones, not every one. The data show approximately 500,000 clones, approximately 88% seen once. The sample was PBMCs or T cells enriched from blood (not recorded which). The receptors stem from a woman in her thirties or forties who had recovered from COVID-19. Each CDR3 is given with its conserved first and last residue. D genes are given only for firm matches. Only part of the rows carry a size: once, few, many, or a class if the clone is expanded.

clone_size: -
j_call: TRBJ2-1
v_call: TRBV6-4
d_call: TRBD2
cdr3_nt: TGTGCCAGCAGTGACTCACTAGCGGGTTTGAGCAATGAGCAGTTCTTC
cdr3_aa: CASSDSLAGLSNEQFF

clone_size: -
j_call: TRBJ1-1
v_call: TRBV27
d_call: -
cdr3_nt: TGTGCCAGCAGTTTAGTCAGGGACACTGAAGCTTTCTTT
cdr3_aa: CASSLVRDTEAFF

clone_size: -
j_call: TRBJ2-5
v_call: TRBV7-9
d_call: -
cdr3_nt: TGTGCCAGCAGCTTACTAGCACAAGAGACCCAGTACTTC
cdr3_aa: CASSLLAQETQYF

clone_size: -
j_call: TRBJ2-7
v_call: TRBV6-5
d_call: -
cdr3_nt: TGTGCCAGCAGTTACCCCTCGGCTAGCGTCTCCTACGAGCAGTACTTC
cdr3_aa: CASSYPSASVSYEQYF

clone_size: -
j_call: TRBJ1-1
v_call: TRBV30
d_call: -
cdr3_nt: TGTGCCTGGAGTAGCCAGGCAGACACTGAAGCTTTCTTT
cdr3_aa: CAWSSQADTEAFF

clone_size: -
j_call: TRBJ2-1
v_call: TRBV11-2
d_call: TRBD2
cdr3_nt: TGTGCCAGCAGCTTTGGGGTCGGGGGGACCTACAATGAGCAGTTCTTC
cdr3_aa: CASSFGVGGTYNEQFF

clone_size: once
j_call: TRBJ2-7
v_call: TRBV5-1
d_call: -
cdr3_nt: TGCGCCAGCAGCTTGGAGGGGGTTAGCTCCTACGAGCAGTACTTC
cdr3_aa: CASSLEGVSSYEQYF

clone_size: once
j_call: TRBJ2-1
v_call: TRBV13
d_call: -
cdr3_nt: TGTGCCAGCAGGAGCGCCAGAGCTCCCTACAATGAGCAGTTCTTC
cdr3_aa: CASRSARAPYNEQFF

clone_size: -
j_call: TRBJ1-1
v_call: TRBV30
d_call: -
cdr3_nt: TGTGCCTGGAGCTTCTCCGGGTTTGCGAACACTGAAGCTTTCTTT
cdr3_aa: CAWSFSGFANTEAFF

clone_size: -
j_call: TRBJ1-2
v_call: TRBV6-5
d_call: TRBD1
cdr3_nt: TGTGCCAGCAGTTACTCCGGGACAGATGGCTACACCTTC
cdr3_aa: CASSYSGTDGYTF

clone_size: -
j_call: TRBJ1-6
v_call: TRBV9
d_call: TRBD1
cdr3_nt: TGTGCCAGCAGCCCCAGCAGGGGGCTCTATTCACCCCTCCACTTT
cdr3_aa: CASSPSRGLYSPLHF

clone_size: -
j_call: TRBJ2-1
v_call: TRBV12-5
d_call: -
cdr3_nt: TGTGCTAGTGGAGAATCGGGACTTTACAATGAGCAGTTCTTC
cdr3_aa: CASGESGLYNEQFF

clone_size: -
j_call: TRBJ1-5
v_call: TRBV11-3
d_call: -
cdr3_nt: TGTGCCAGCAGCCCCCAAGGGCCCAGGGAGGATCGCAATCAGCCCCAGCATTTT
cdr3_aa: CASSPQGPREDRNQPQHF

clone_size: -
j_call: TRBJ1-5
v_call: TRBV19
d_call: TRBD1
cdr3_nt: TGTGCCAGTAGTCAGGGGGGTAGCAATCAGCCCCAGCATTTT
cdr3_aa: CASSQGGSNQPQHF

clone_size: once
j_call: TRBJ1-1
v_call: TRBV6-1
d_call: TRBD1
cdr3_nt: TGTGCCAGCAGTGCCAGGGACAGGCCTAGAGGGACTGAAGCTTTCTTT
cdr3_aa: CASSARDRPRGTEAFF

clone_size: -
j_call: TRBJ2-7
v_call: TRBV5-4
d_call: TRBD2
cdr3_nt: TGTGCCAGCAGTCCGACTAGCGGGAGAAACTACGAGCAGTACTTC
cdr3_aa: CASSPTSGRNYEQYF

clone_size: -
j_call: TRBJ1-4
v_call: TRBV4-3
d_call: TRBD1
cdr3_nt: TGCGCCAGCAGCCAGGGACAGGTGGGGGGATTAGAACTGTTTTTT
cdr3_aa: CASSQGQVGGLELFF

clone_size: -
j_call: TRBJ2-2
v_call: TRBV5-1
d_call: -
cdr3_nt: TGCGCCAGCAGCTTGAGTTACAGTACCACCGGGGAGCTGTTTTTT
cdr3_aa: CASSLSYSTTGELFF

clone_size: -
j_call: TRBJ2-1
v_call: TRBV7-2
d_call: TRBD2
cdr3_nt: TGTGCCAGCAGCTTATATATGACTAGCGAGCAGTTCTTC
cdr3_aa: CASSLYMTSEQFF

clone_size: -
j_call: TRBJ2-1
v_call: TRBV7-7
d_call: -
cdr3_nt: TGTGCCAGCAGCTCAGGGACCAGGGGGGACAATGAGCAGTTCTTC
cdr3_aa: CASSSGTRGDNEQFF

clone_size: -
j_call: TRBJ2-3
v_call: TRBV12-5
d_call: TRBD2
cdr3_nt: TGTGCTAGTGGTTTACTAGCGGGAGTAACAGATACGCAGTATTTT
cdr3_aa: CASGLLAGVTDTQYF

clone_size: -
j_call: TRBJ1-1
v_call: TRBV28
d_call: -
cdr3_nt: TGTGCCAGCAGTCTCCCTTTTCTGTTCACTGAAGCTTTCTTT
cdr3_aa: CASSLPFLFTEAFF

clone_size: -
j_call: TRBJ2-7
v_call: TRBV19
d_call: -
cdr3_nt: TGTGCCTCTTCTTTAGCGCCGGACTCGTCCTACGAGCAGTACTTC
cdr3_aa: CASSLAPDSSYEQYF